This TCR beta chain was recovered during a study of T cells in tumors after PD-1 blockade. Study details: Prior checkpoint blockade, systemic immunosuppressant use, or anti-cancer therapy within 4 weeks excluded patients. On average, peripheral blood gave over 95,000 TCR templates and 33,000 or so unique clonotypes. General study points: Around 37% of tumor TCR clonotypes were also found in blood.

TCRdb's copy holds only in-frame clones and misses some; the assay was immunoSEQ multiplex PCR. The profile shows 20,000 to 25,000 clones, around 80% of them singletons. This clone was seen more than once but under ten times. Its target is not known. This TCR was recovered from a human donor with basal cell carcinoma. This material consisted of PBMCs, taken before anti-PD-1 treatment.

The CDR3: CASSLGQGGSYEQYF. The CDR3, as DNA: TGTGCCAGCAGTCTCGGACAGGGGGGATCCTACGAGCAGTACTTC. The genes are TRBV6-5 and TRBJ2-7; 10 nucleotides match TRBD1. The CDR3 is 15 residues long. Looked up from germline, CDR1 is MNHEY and CDR2 is SVGAGI. V lost 5 bases to trimming and J lost 1 base; unmatched junction nucleotides: 5.